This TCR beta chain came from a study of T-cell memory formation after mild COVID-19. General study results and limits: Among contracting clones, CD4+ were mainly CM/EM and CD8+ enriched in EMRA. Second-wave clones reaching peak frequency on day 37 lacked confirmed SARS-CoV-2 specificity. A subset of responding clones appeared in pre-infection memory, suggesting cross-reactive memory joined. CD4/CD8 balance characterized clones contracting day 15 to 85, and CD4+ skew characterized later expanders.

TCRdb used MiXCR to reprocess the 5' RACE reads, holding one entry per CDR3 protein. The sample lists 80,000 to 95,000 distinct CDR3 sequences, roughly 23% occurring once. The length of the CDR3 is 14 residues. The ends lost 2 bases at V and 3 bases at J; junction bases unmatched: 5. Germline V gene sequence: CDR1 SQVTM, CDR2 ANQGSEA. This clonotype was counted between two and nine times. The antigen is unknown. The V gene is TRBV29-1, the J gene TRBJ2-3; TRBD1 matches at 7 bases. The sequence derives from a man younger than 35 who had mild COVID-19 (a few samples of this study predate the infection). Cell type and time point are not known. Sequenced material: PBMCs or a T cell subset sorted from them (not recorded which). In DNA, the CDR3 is TGCAGCGTTGAAAGGGCCAGGGGGACAGATACGCAGTATTTT. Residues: CSVERARGTDTQYF.